This paragraph covers one T cell receptor beta chain sequence. The data were taken from a study of blood T cell repertoires in COVID-19. The overall study: Collection of acute and convalescent COVID-19 samples took place in the United States, Italy and Spain.

This CDR3 comprises 14 residues. With V trimmed by 6 bases and J by 2 bases, 6 bases remained unmatched. From germline, CDR1 is SEHNR and CDR2 FQNEAQ (reference sequence). Produced via immunoSEQ multiplex PCR; TCRdb's table is partial and in-frame only. Of around 130,000 clones in the sample, roughly 80% were seen once. This receptor was taken from a woman aged 45-59 years with acute or convalescent COVID-19. This chain uses TRBV7-9 with TRBJ1-1; 7 bases are a match to TRBD1. The sequencing sample was made of peripheral blood. As DNA, the CDR3 is TGTGCCAGCAGACACCGGGACAGCAACACTGAAGCTTTCTTT. Its protein product is CASRHRDSNTEAFF. Full variable domain (outside the CDR3, taken from reference TRBV7-9 and TRBJ1-1): DTGVSQNPRHKITKRGQNVTFRCDPISEHNRLYWYRQTLGQGPEFLTYFQNEAQLEKSRLLSDRFSAERPKGSFSTLEIQRTEQGDSAMYLCASRHRDSNTEAFFGQGTRLTVV.